The 26 T cell receptor beta chains below all came from one sample that was sequenced in a study of blood T cell repertoires in COVID-19. The protocol was immunoSEQ multiplex PCR, while the TCRdb copy is restricted to in-frame clones and leaves out a portion. This sample has around 190,000 clones; approximately 90% occur once, and the top ten carry about 1%. The sequencing sample was made of peripheral blood. The receptors come from a young man with acute or convalescent COVID-19.

The chain is built from TRBV10-3 and TRBJ2-5; weak D call: TRBD2 (5 bases). The CDR3 extends over 13 amino acids. Germline V gene sequence: CDR1 ENHRY, CDR2 SYGVKD. V lost 8 bases to trimming and J lost 4 bases, with 14 bases between them. CDR3 coding DNA: TGTGCCATCCGGGGAGTCTTGGGAGAGACCCAGTACTTC. Translating it yields CAIRGVLGETQYF.

The chain is built from TRBV18 and TRBJ1-6; 7 bases line up with TRBD1. The V gene's germline CDR1 is KGHSH and CDR2 LQKENI. The ends lost 6 bases at V and 7 bases at J; junction bases unmatched: 9. The CDR3 is 15 residues long. The CDR3 sequence is CASSPSQGQNSPLHF. The CDR3 region has the DNA TGTGCCAGCTCCCCTTCACAGGGGCAGAATTCACCCCTCCACTTT.

This clone appeared a single time. The rearrangement links TRBV4-1 to TRBJ2-6; D possibly corresponds to TRBD1 (6 bases). The CDR3 has 17 residues. V was shortened by 2 bases and J by 1 base, with 12 bases between the two germline ends. Germline-derived CDR1 and CDR2 are MGHRA and YSYEKL. CDR3 amino acids: CASSQKDRTSGANVLTF. The CDR3 coding sequence is TGCGCCAGCAGCCAAAAGGACAGAACATCTGGGGCCAACGTCCTGACTTTC.

This clone was detected only once. The chain carries TRBV12-3 or TRBV12-4 and TRBJ1-1, with no clear D. V was shortened by 0 bases and J by 11 bases, with 7 bases between the two germline ends. The CDR3 length is 11 residues. The CDR3 nucleotides are TGTGCCAGCAGTTTAGCGAGGTACGCTTTCTTT. Its protein is CASSLARYAFF.

The J gene is TRBJ2-2, the V gene TRBV7-8; 10 nucleotides agree with TRBD1. Germline loops: CDR1 SGHVS, CDR2 FQNEAQ. The trim removed 4 bases at V and 0 bases at J, leaving 8 bases unmatched. The CDR3 extends over 18 amino acids. The CDR3 spells CASSSRDRGPANTGELFF. In DNA, the CDR3 is TGTGCCAGCAGCTCCCGGGACAGGGGCCCCGCGAACACCGGGGAGCTGTTTTTT.

The chain has TRBV5-5 and TRBJ2-1; 9 bases map to TRBD2. The CDR3 is 17 amino acids. CDR1 and CDR2 (germline): SGHKS, YYEKEE (reference sequence). Trimming took 0 bases from V and 1 from J; bases not matched to a gene: 5. The CDR3 sequence is CASSLEGLAGSYNEQFF. DNA of the CDR3: TGTGCCAGCAGCTTGGAGGGCCTAGCGGGATCCTACAATGAGCAGTTCTTC.

The rearrangement uses TRBV6-6 and TRBJ2-4; 8 bases are a match to TRBD1. CDR1 and CDR2 (germline): MNHNY, SVGAGI (reference sequence). V trimming: 5 bases; J trimming: 1 base; junction bases outside the gene matches: 13. The CDR3 loop spans 18 amino acids. The CDR3 region has the DNA TGTGCCAGCAGTCAATACCTAGGACAGGGCGGCGCCAAAAACATTCAGTACTTC. Translated: CASSQYLGQGGAKNIQYF.

The chain recombines TRBV7-2 with TRBJ2-7; 8 nucleotides align to TRBD2. This CDR3 is 14 amino acids long. Germline loops: CDR1 SGHTA, CDR2 FQGNSA. Germline trimming cut 2 bases from V and 3 bases from J; bases unmatched to any gene: 3. In DNA form, the CDR3 reads TGTGCCAGCAGCTTACTTGCGGGGGGCTACGAGCAGTACTTC. It encodes CASSLLAGGYEQYF.

This clone was recorded only once. The chain carries TRBV19 and TRBJ1-1, with D unclear. The CDR3 length is 19 residues. Between the trimmed V and J ends, which lost 0 bases and 5 bases, there was a span of 25 bases. Germline CDR1 and CDR2: LNHDA and SQIVND (reference sequence). The CDR3 protein is CASSIDRPAGKEGGTEAFF. CDR3 bases: TGTGCCAGTAGTATAGATCGACCAGCTGGGAAGGAGGGAGGTACTGAAGCTTTCTTT.

This chain uses TRBV25-1 with TRBJ1-4, with D uncertain. V lost 3 bases, J lost 5 bases, and 13 bases lay in between. Germline loops: CDR1 MGHDK, CDR2 SYGVNS. The CDR3 runs 15 residues. Written as DNA, the CDR3 is TGTGCCAGCAGTGACTTCAGGCAGTCCAATGAAAAACTGTTTTTT. Translated: CASSDFRQSNEKLFF.

This chain connects TRBV18 to TRBJ2-1; 10 bases match TRBD2. V lost 2 bases to trimming and J lost 1 base; unmatched junction nucleotides: 17. This CDR3 region has 21 residues. CDR1 and CDR2 (germline): KGHSH, LQKENI. The CDR3: CASSPKAASGGSVGSYNEQFF. The CDR3 DNA reads as TGTGCCAGCTCACCAAAGGCAGCTAGCGGGGGTTCCGTTGGGTCCTACAATGAGCAGTTCTTC. Variable domain in full (rest from reference TRBV18 and TRBJ2-1): NAGVMQNPRHLVRRRGQEARLRCSPMKGHSHVYWYRQLPEEGLKFMVYLQKENIIDESGMPKERFSAEFPKEGPSILRIQQVVRGDSAAYFCASSPKAASGGSVGSYNEQFFGPGTRLTVL.

The V call is TRBV19, the J call TRBJ2-2; weak D call: TRBD1 (8 bases). The CDR3 has 15 residues. CDR1 is LNHDA and CDR2 is SQIVND in the germline V gene (reference sequence). Trimming shortened V by 7 bases and J by 1 base, and 13 bases separated the two germline ends. The DNA of the CDR3 is TGTGCCAGTATACACAGGGGGGGGAACACCGGGGAGCTGTTTTTT. As protein: CASIHRGGNTGELFF.

The chain carries TRBV18 and TRBJ2-7, with D tentatively TRBD1 (5 bases). There are 13 residues in the CDR3. V lost 4 bases and J lost 3, with 10 bases in between. CDR1 and CDR2 from the germline V gene are KGHSH and LQKENI. The CDR3 sequence: CASSLGVDYEQYF. The DNA of the CDR3 is TGTGCCAGCTCACTAGGGGTGGACTACGAGCAGTACTTC.

Here the CDR3 reads CASSAGTGRRYEQYF. The CDR3 DNA reads TGTGCCAGCAGCGCCGGGACAGGGAGACGCTACGAGCAGTACTTC. The chain couples TRBV5-4 to TRBJ2-7; 9 nucleotides align to TRBD1. Germline assignment: CDR1 SGHNT and CDR2 YYREEE (reference sequence). The CDR3 length is 15 residues. Losses at the gene ends were 4 bases for V and 3 bases for J; bases not matched to a gene: 8.

This rearrangement joins TRBV28 to TRBJ2-3; maybe TRBD2 (6 bases). V dropped 6 bases and J dropped 8 bases, with 21 bases sitting between them. This CDR3 contains 15 residues. CDR1 is MDHEN, CDR2 SYDVKM, per germline. CDR3 protein: CASSGGTSSRGTQYF. CDR3 nucleotide sequence: TGTGCCAGCAGCGGGGGAACTAGCTCCCGTGGTACGCAGTATTTT.

Comments on this clone: One junction end does not reproduce the germline sequence, and a read error may be involved. J is TRBJ2-3 and V is TRBV7-7, with no clear D. The CDR3 totals 15 residues. CDR1 is SSHAT and CDR2 is FNYEAQ in the germline V gene (reference sequence). CDR3 nucleotide sequence: TGTGCTAGCAGCTTAACCCTGCAGGTGGGAGATACGCAGTATTTT. This codes for CASSLTLQVGDTQYF.

The rearrangement joins TRBV4-1 to TRBJ2-3, with 14 bases matching TRBD2. The CDR3 extends over 15 amino acids. The germline V gene has CDR1 MGHRA and CDR2 YSYEKL. V gave up 4 bases and J gave up 9 bases; unmatched junction bases: 6. The CDR3 nucleotides read TGCGCCAGCAGCCGGGGACTAGCGGGAGAGAGAACGCAGTATTTT. Translation: CASSRGLAGERTQYF.

This CDR3 is CASSSLGGGNTIYF. DNA of the CDR3: TGTGCCAGCAGTTCCTTAGGCGGTGGAAACACCATATATTTT. The rearrangement joins TRBV27 to TRBJ1-3, with no clear D. The CDR3 consists of 14 residues. Germline V gives CDR1 MNHEY, CDR2 SMNVEV (reference sequence). Trimming left V 4 bases short and J 3 bases short, with 10 bases between.

This chain uses TRBV9 with TRBJ2-2; 7 bases are a match to TRBD2. The trim removed 3 bases at V and 5 bases at J, leaving 10 bases unmatched. This CDR3 has 16 amino acids. Germline-derived CDR1 and CDR2 are SGDLS and YYNGEE. CDR3 sequence: CASSAAAGVRTGELFF. The CDR3 region has the DNA TGTGCCAGCAGCGCCGCGGCGGGAGTTAGAACCGGGGAGCTGTTTTTT.

The gene calls are TRBV5-4 and TRBJ1-6; possible D gene TRBD1, 6 bases. Germline CDR1 and CDR2: SGHNT and YYREEE (reference sequence). Trimming pared 1 base from V and 9 bases from J, leaving 11 bases between. This CDR3 comprises 14 residues. CDR3 loop: CASSLQGWASPLHF. The CDR3 DNA follows: TGTGCCAGCAGCTTGCAGGGGTGGGCTTCACCCCTCCACTTT.

The V and J genes are TRBV15 and TRBJ1-2; no definite D call. This CDR3 has 16 amino acids. Germline V gives CDR1 LNHNV, CDR2 YYDKDF (reference sequence). Trimming took off 1 base at V and 4 bases at J, with 16 bases between the two ends. In DNA, the CDR3 is TGTGCCACCAGCAGAGTTGACTACCGACCGAGCTATGGCTACACCTTC. Amino acid sequence: CATSRVDYRPSYGYTF.

The gene calls are TRBV5-4 and TRBJ1-1; 8 positions agree with TRBD1. The germline V gene encodes CDR1 SGHNT and CDR2 YYREEE (reference sequence). Trimming at V came to 5 bases and at J to 7 bases, leaving 16 bases not matched to a gene. This CDR3 spans 16 amino acids. The chain's CDR3 is CASSMSLGTGPDEAFF. The DNA for the CDR3 is TGTGCCAGCAGTATGAGCCTAGGGACAGGTCCCGATGAAGCTTTCTTT.

The rearrangement links TRBV11-2 to TRBJ1-2; 10 positions match TRBD1. Germline V gives CDR1 SGHAT, CDR2 FQNNGV. J gave up 3 bases and V 4 bases, and 2 bases lay outside the gene matches. The CDR3 length is 14 residues. The CDR3 nucleotides are TGTGCCAGCAGCTGGACAGGGGGAGACTATGGCTACACCTTC. Its protein product is CASSWTGGDYGYTF.

The gene calls are TRBV14 and TRBJ1-1, with D unresolved. The CDR3 totals 12 residues. Germline CDR1 is SGHDN and CDR2 is FVKESK. V dropped 4 bases and J dropped 11 bases, with 14 bases sitting between them. The CDR3: CASSPSGMDAFF. Here the CDR3 DNA reads TGTGCCAGCAGCCCTAGCGGGATGGACGCTTTCTTT.

The V call is TRBV6-5, the J call TRBJ1-2; 9 bases fit TRBD1. Unmatched junction bases numbered 5, after V lost 0 bases and J lost 9 bases. Germline-derived CDR1 and CDR2 are MNHEY and SVGAGI. The CDR3 is 14 amino acids. CDR3 sequence (DNA): TGTGCCAGCAGTTACTCTTTGGACAGGGGTAGCTACACCTTC. This encodes CASSYSLDRGSYTF.

This chain joins TRBV6-5 and TRBJ1-1; 10 nucleotides line up with TRBD1. The CDR3 has 12 residues. Trimming took 7 bases from V and 11 from J; bases not matched to a gene: 7. The germline CDR1 and CDR2 sequences are MNHEY and SVGAGI. The CDR3 reads CASTVPGQGAFF. The CDR3 DNA reads as TGTGCCAGCACCGTACCGGGACAGGGGGCTTTCTTT.